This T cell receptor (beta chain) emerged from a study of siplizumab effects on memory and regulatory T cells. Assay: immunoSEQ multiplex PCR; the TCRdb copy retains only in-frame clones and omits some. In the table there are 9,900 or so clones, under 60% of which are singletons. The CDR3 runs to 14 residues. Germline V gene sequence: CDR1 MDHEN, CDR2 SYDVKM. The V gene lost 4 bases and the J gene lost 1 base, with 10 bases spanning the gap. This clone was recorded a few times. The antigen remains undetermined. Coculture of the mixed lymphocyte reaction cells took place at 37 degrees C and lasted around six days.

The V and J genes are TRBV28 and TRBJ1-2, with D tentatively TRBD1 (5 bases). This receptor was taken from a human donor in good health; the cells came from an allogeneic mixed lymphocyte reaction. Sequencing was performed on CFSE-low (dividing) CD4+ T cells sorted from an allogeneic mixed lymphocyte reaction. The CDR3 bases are TGTGCCAGCAGTTCATCGGGGCATAACTATGGCTACACCTTC. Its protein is CASSSSGHNYGYTF.